This section outlines one TCR beta chain sequence together with its context. Its specificity is unknown. The data belong to a study of cytomegalovirus exposure and HLA in healthy donors. Turning to the study itself: Researchers previously reported finding roughly 120 million unique TCR beta sequences from roughly 200 million T cells. From donors who were HLA-typed, an early data release held around 80 million unique TCRs. Study observations and caveats: The study recorded 150 to 200 TCR beta chains that were cytomegalovirus-associated.

In the PCR, 60 Vbeta and 13 Jbeta primers were used. Produced via immunoSEQ multiplex PCR; TCRdb's table is partial and in-frame only. In all, the sample yields about 140,000 clones. Sequencing was performed on PBMCs. The clonotype was recovered from a woman aged 18 to 35 in good health and CMV-seronegative.

The CDR3 DNA sequence: TGTGCCAGCAGCGTAGGTGGGAGGGCCGGGGAGACCCAGTACTTC. Its translation: CASSVGGRAGETQYF. The chain links TRBV9 to TRBJ2-5; 7 nucleotides line up with TRBD2. This CDR3 is 15 amino acids long. Germline CDR1 and CDR2: SGDLS and YYNGEE. The J segment lost 5 bases and the V segment lost 0 bases, leaving 7 bases of the junction unmatched.